Shown below are 20 T cell receptor beta chains from a single sample sequenced in a study of blood T cell repertoires in COVID-19. Measured with immunoSEQ multiplex PCR; TCRdb has only the in-frame clones, and not every one. The data contain approximately 280,000 clones, 86% of them singletons. The sample consisted of peripheral blood. The receptors stem from a young woman who had recovered from COVID-19.

This clone was detected once. The chain carries TRBV5-1 and TRBJ2-3; 8 positions match TRBD2. From germline, CDR1 is SGHRS and CDR2 YFSETQ. The CDR3 runs to 15 residues. Trimming took 1 base from V and 6 from J; bases not matched to a gene: 7. The DNA for the CDR3 is TGCGCCAGCAGCTTGAGCGGGAGAGCCCCGGATACGCAGTATTTT. This encodes CASSLSGRAPDTQYF.

This chain connects TRBV9 to TRBJ2-3; possible D gene TRBD2, 5 bases. The CDR3 covers 15 residues. V was cut by 1 base and J by 3 bases, with 12 bases left in between. The germline gives CDR1 SGDLS, CDR2 YYNGEE. CDR3 nucleotide sequence: TGTGCCAGCAGCGTAAGGCAGCGGACTACAGATACGCAGTATTTT. It translates to CASSVRQRTTDTQYF.

The chain uses TRBV5-5 and TRBJ1-2, with D maybe TRBD1 (6 bases). This CDR3 region has 14 residues. Germline V gene data show CDR1 as SGHKS and CDR2 as YYEKEE (reference sequence). Between the trimmed V and J ends, which lost 0 bases and 4 bases, there was a span of 10 bases. This CDR3 reads CASSLAQGGYGYTF. The CDR3 DNA sequence: TGTGCCAGCAGCTTGGCCCAAGGGGGCTATGGCTACACCTTC.

V and J are TRBV14 and TRBJ1-2, with D perhaps TRBD1 (5 bases). CDR1 and CDR2 (germline): SGHDN, FVKESK. V shed 1 base and J shed 7 bases, with 13 bases lying between them. This CDR3 contains 14 residues. As DNA, the CDR3 is TGTGCCAGCAGCCAAGGGTCAGGGCTTGGTGGCTACACCTTC. Encoded protein: CASSQGSGLGGYTF.

The V gene is TRBV29-1, the J gene TRBJ1-4; 11 positions match TRBD1. Looked up from germline, CDR1 is SQVTM and CDR2 is ANQGSEA. The CDR3 is 14 residues long. The junction had 5 bases not matched to a gene; V was cut back by 3 bases and J by 8 bases. DNA of the CDR3: TGCAGCGTTGACCTGGGACAGGGGGTCGAAAAACTGTTTTTT. As protein: CSVDLGQGVEKLFF.

V and J are TRBV5-4 and TRBJ2-1, with TRBD1 matching over 7 bases. V shed 3 bases and J 7 bases; nucleotides not matched to a gene: 7. CDR3 length: 14 residues. Germline CDR1 SGHNT, CDR2 YYREEE (reference sequence). Here the CDR3 reads CASSSRQGRNEQFF. The CDR3 DNA follows: TGTGCCAGCAGCTCGAGACAGGGAAGGAATGAGCAGTTCTTC.

The V gene is TRBV4-3, the J gene TRBJ2-1, with D perhaps matching TRBD2 (6 bases). This CDR3 is built from 17 residues. Trimming removed 1 base from V and 7 bases from J, with 20 bases in between. The V gene's germline CDR1 is LGHNA and CDR2 YSLEER. CDR3 amino acids: CASSQARLLAPGNEQFF. CDR3 DNA sequence: TGCGCCAGCAGCCAAGCCCGCCTACTAGCACCCGGTAATGAGCAGTTCTTC.

The gene calls are TRBV5-4 and TRBJ2-7, with 12 bases lining up with TRBD1. Germline trimming cut 4 bases from V and 4 bases from J; bases unmatched to any gene: 3. Germline-derived CDR1 and CDR2 are SGHNT and YYREEE (reference sequence). The CDR3 runs 14 residues. As DNA, the CDR3 is TGTGCCAGCAGCATGGGACAGGGGGCTTACGAGCAGTACTTC. Translation gives CASSMGQGAYEQYF.

V usage is TRBV5-4 and J usage is TRBJ2-5; TRBD1 is a possible D gene (6 bases). This CDR3 spans 15 amino acids. Trimming removed 5 bases at V and 1 base at J, with 15 bases between. The germline V gene has CDR1 SGHNT and CDR2 YYREEE (reference sequence). The CDR3 bases are TGTGCCAGCAGGGGAAGAGGACAGATCCAAGAGACCCAGTACTTC. It encodes CASRGRGQIQETQYF. Full variable domain (rest looked up from reference TRBV5-4 and TRBJ2-5): ETGVTQSPTHLIKTRGQQVTLRCSSQSGHNTVSWYQQALGQGPQFIFQYYREEENGRGNFPPRFSGLQFPNYSSELNVNALELDDSALYLCASRGRGQIQETQYFGPGTRLLVL.

With respect to this clone: The junction departs from the called germline gene at one end, perhaps through a read error. This rearrangement joins TRBV18 to TRBJ1-4; maybe TRBD1 (6 bases). The CDR3 contains 14 residues. From germline, CDR1 is KGHSH and CDR2 LQKENI. CDR3 sequence reads: CASSPQGRGEKLFF. The CDR3 DNA reads TGTGCCAGCTCTCCACAGGGAAGAGGGGAAAAACTGTTTTTT.

This CDR3 reads CATSRSGRGDTQYF. CDR3 sequence (DNA): TGTGCCACCAGCAGGTCGGGGCGGGGGGATACGCAGTATTTT. The V and J genes are TRBV15 and TRBJ2-3; 7 nucleotides align to TRBD2. Germline lookup yields CDR1 LNHNV and CDR2 YYDKDF (reference sequence). The CDR3 has 14 residues. V gave up 3 bases and J gave up 6 bases; unmatched junction bases: 6.

The chain combines TRBV11-2 with TRBJ2-7, with TRBD1 matching over 9 bases. CDR3 length: 14 amino acids. J was trimmed by 5 bases and V by 3 bases; bases with no gene match: 5. From germline, CDR1 is SGHAT and CDR2 FQNNGV. The DNA for the CDR3 is TGTGCCAGCAGCTTCGGACAGGGGAGACACGAGCAGTACTTC. It encodes CASSFGQGRHEQYF.

The chain couples TRBV29-1 to TRBJ2-7, with 9 bases fitting TRBD1. The CDR3 has 15 residues. Germline values: CDR1 SQVTM, CDR2 ANQGSEA. Trimming cost V 4 bases and J 5 bases; bases outside gene matches: 12. CDR3 amino acids: CSVVIIRGQGHEQYF. The CDR3 DNA reads TGCAGCGTTGTTATAATCCGGGGACAGGGTCACGAGCAGTACTTC.

Turning to this clone: In the same sample, other DNA sequences code for this CDR3. The chain is built from TRBV12-3 or TRBV12-4 and TRBJ1-3, with 7 nucleotides matching TRBD1. The CDR3 sequence is 13 residues long. V shed 9 bases and J 5 bases; nucleotides not matched to a gene: 7. CDR3 bases: TGTGCCAGTATTAAGGGGGCTAGAAACACCATATATTTT. Protein: CASIKGARNTIYF.

The chain links TRBV6-6 to TRBJ1-3, with 7 bases identical to TRBD1. The CDR3 length is 18 residues. The V gene end was trimmed by 5 bases and the J gene end by 0 bases; junction bases not matched to a gene: 13. Germline V gives CDR1 MNHNY, CDR2 SVGAGI (reference sequence). CDR3 region: CASSLRNTAGGSGNTIYF. DNA for the CDR3: TGTGCCAGCAGTCTACGCAACACCGCAGGGGGCTCTGGAAACACCATATATTTT.

The rearrangement links TRBV11-2 to TRBJ1-1; TRBD1 is a possible D gene (6 bases). Between the trimmed V and J ends, which lost 10 bases and 8 bases, there was a span of 17 bases. CDR1 and CDR2 (germline): SGHAT, FQNNGV. This CDR3 is 12 amino acids long. The CDR3 nucleotides are TGTGCCACCGGTGGGGGCCTAGTCGAAGCTTTCTTT. Translation gives CATGGGLVEAFF. Complete variable domain (other parts from reference TRBV11-2 and TRBJ1-1): EAGVAQSPRYKIIEKRQSVAFWCNPISGHATLYWYQQILGQGPKLLIQFQNNGVVDDSQLPKDRFSAERLKGVDSTLKIQPAKLEDSAVYLCATGGGLVEAFFGQGTRLTVV.

The chain uses TRBV2 and TRBJ1-1, with a tentative D call TRBD1 (5 bases). The V gene's germline CDR1 is SNHLY and CDR2 FYNNEI. The CDR3 is 14 amino acids. The CDR3 DNA follows: TGTGCAACTCAAAGGGAACGGACAAACACTGAAGCTTTCTTT. It encodes CATQRERTNTEAFF.

This chain connects TRBV10-2 to TRBJ1-2, with D perhaps matching TRBD1 (5 bases). From germline, CDR1 is WSHSY and CDR2 SAAADI. V was cut by 6 bases and J by 5 bases, with 22 bases left in between. The CDR3 covers 16 residues. DNA of the CDR3: TGCGCCAGCAGCCAAAGCGGGGCCGCGAGTACATATGGCTACACCTTC. Protein: CASSQSGAASTYGYTF.

The chain employs TRBV5-1 and TRBJ2-7; TRBD1 matches 8 bases. CDR1 and CDR2 (germline): SGHRS, YFSETQ. V lost 1 base and J lost 6; bases outside the gene matches: 6. The CDR3 contains 14 residues. The chain's CDR3 is CASSLRQGAGEQYF. DNA for the CDR3: TGCGCCAGCAGCTTGAGGCAGGGGGCGGGCGAGCAGTACTTC. Variable domain in full (rest from reference TRBV5-1 and TRBJ2-7): KAGVTQTPRYLIKTRGQQVTLSCSPISGHRSVSWYQQTPGQGLQFLFEYFSETQRNKGNFPGRFSGRQFSNSRSEMNVSTLELGDSALYLCASSLRQGAGEQYFGPGTRLTVT.

The V and J genes are TRBV18 and TRBJ1-1; the D is unclear. There are 14 residues in the CDR3. Trimming took off 3 bases at V and 0 bases at J, with 8 bases between the two ends. Germline V gives CDR1 KGHSH, CDR2 LQKENI. CDR3 amino acids: CASSPAGMNTEAFF. The CDR3 region has the DNA TGTGCCAGCTCACCTGCCGGGATGAACACTGAAGCTTTCTTT.